This T cell receptor (beta chain) was profiled in a study of blood T cell repertoires in COVID-19. The wider study: Samples came from the United States, Italy and Spain, spanning acute and convalescent COVID-19.

V trimming: 2 bases; J trimming: 4 bases; junction bases outside the gene matches: 8. This CDR3 contains 16 residues. Germline loops: CDR1 MDHEN, CDR2 SYDVKM. Clones were read by immunoSEQ multiplex PCR, and TCRdb kept only the in-frame ones, dropping some. This sample has about 55,000 clones, with over 75% found just once. The Seattle site enrolled patients during active infection and followed them longitudinally. V is TRBV28 and J is TRBJ1-5, with 7 bases aligning to TRBD1. The receptor's source is a man older than 75 with COVID-19, enrolled during active disease. What was sequenced was peripheral blood. CDR3 nucleotides: TGTGCCAGCAGTTTAGGGACCCCGACAGGGAATCAGCCCCAGCATTTT. Translation: CASSLGTPTGNQPQHF.